This T cell receptor beta chain is from a study of PD-1 blockade in classical Hodgkin lymphoma. Autologous stem cell transplantation was followed by relapse in every patient, and brentuximab vedotin exposure varied. The CDR3 loop spans 13 amino acids. V lost 6 bases, J lost 9 bases, and 5 bases stayed unmatched. Germline V gene lookup returns CDR1 MDHEN and CDR2 SYDVKM. As for this clone: Its antigen remains unknown.

Measured with immunoSEQ multiplex PCR; TCRdb has only the in-frame clones, and not every one. The sample lists roughly 60,000 clones, roughly 90% occurring once. Study findings and constraints: Repertoire differences lack defined causes, possibly disease activity or prior therapy. Newly diagnosed patients had diversity similar to the baseline diversity of complete responders. Exclusion covered patients beginning nivolumab under 1 year post-ASCT.

The source material was peripheral blood mononuclear cells (PBMCs), sampled at baseline. The receptor's source is a human donor with classical Hodgkin lymphoma. V gene TRBV28 combines with J gene TRBJ2-3; TRBD2 matches at 11 bases. CDR3 coding DNA: TGTGCCAGCAGGGTAGCGGGGGGGAACACGCAGTATTTT. Its translation: CASRVAGGNTQYF.